This T cell receptor beta chain emerged from a study of a mutant IDH1 vaccine in newly diagnosed glioma. Study-level points and caveats: Alterations occurring in top peripheral T cell clonotypes seemed unrelated to pseudoprogression. Across multiple MHC alleles, around 93% of patients had vaccine-induced responses.

Germline V gives CDR1 SEHNR, CDR2 FQNEAQ (reference sequence). This CDR3 has 13 amino acids. The germline V and J ends were trimmed by 1 base and 5 bases, with 6 bases remaining between them. Profiling relied on immunoSEQ multiplex PCR, and the TCRdb table lists in-frame clones only, not all of them. The data show about 82,000 clones, with 65% to 90% seen just once and under 2.5% held by the top ten. A few counts support this clone. Its target is not known. Time point meaning: week 23, last vaccination. Mutant IDH1 20-mer peptide, at 300 ug, made up each vaccine dose, with topical imiquimod. Patients carried new grade 3 or 4 IDH1-mutant astrocytomas lacking nuclear ATRX.

This chain connects TRBV7-9 to TRBJ1-5; the D gene is possibly TRBD1 (5 bases). The source is a man younger than 45 with glioma. Some clones in this sample may be carry-over from other donors' samples. The material sequenced was PBMCs, taken from a glioma patient whose treatment included an IDH1 peptide vaccine. The CDR3 loop reads CASSLGDYQPQHF. CDR3 nucleotides: TGTGCCAGCAGCTTAGGGGACTATCAGCCCCAGCATTTT.